What follows are 21 T cell receptor beta chains derived from one specimen sequenced in a study of CXCR3-negative and CXCR3-positive naive CD8 T cells. UMI-labeled 5' RACE TRB cDNA libraries were prepared from the cells. TCRdb reanalyzed the 5' RACE reads, giving one entry per CDR3 protein sequence and no DNA. There are fewer than 80,000 distinct CDR3 sequences in the sample, with about 4.5% held by the top ten. Sequenced: naive CXCR3- CD8+ T cells from blood. Noted subset: CD45RO-CCR7+CD27+CD95- naive CD8+ T cells lacking CXCR3 (TNR3-). The source of these receptors is a human donor in good health. Some clones in this sample may be carry-over from other donors' samples.

The chain couples TRBV7-9 to TRBJ2-2; TCRdb's D call, TRBD1, is unchecked because there is no DNA. The CDR3 has 16 amino acids. CDR1 and CDR2 from the germline V gene are SEHNR and FQNEAQ (reference sequence). CDR3 sequence reads: CASSNIPGQDTGELFF.

The V gene is TRBV20-1, the J gene TRBJ1-1; the TCRdb call, TRBD1, lacks DNA for checking. Germline loops: CDR1 DFQATT, CDR2 SNEGSKA (reference sequence). This CDR3 has 14 residues. CDR3 protein: CSAKTGTGDTEAFF.

V gene TRBV28 combines with J gene TRBJ2-1; absent DNA, TCRdb's TRBD2 call cannot be checked. Germline CDR1 is MDHEN and CDR2 is SYDVKM. This CDR3 region has 20 residues. The CDR3 sequence: CASSLAPGLAGGSSYNEQFF.

The rearrangement links TRBV7-3 to TRBJ2-1; TCRdb indicates TRBD1, and absent DNA this call remains unverified. The CDR3 runs 13 residues. Germline V gene lookup returns CDR1 SGHTA and CDR2 FQGTGA. The chain's CDR3 is CASSSLQGYEQFF. Supplemented by reference TRBV7-3 and TRBJ2-1, the full variable domain reads GAGVSQTPSNKVTEKGKYVELRCDPISGHTALYWYRQSLGQGPEFLIYFQGTGAADDSGLPNDRFFAVRPEGSVSTLKIQRTERGDSAVYLCASSSLQGYEQFFGPGTRLTVL.

The chain carries TRBV7-9 and TRBJ2-1; TCRdb picks TRBD2, but there is no DNA to check that call. The length of the CDR3 is 16 residues. The germline gives CDR1 SEHNR, CDR2 FQNEAQ (reference sequence). This CDR3 is CASSLVPAGAVDEQFF.

The CDR3 reads CSAGDRGANQPQHF. V and J are TRBV20-1 and TRBJ1-5; TCRdb gives TRBD1 as the D gene, but with no DNA this cannot be confirmed. The CDR3 sequence is 14 residues long. Per germline, CDR1 DFQATT and CDR2 SNEGSKA (reference sequence).

The chain is built from TRBV29-1 and TRBJ1-1. CDR1 and CDR2 from the germline V gene are SQVTM and ANQGSEA. CDR3 length: 12 amino acids. The CDR3 spells CSAIGWNTEAFF.

This chain connects TRBV14 to TRBJ2-7; without DNA, the TCRdb call of TRBD1 cannot be checked. Germline CDR1 and CDR2: SGHDN and FVKESK. There are 14 residues in the CDR3. The CDR3 loop reads CASSPRSDSYEQYF.

The rearrangement joins TRBV29-1 to TRBJ2-7; TCRdb designates TRBD1, a call that cannot be tested without DNA. CDR1 is SQVTM, CDR2 ANQGSEA, per germline. There are 13 residues in the CDR3. The CDR3 here is CSVEGERGYEQYF.

V and J are TRBV28 and TRBJ2-2; TCRdb's assignment of TRBD2 cannot be checked, as there is no DNA. Germline V gene sequence: CDR1 MDHEN, CDR2 SYDVKM. The CDR3 is made up of 15 amino acids. The CDR3 loop is CASSLERANTGELFF.

This sequence joins TRBV29-1 and TRBJ2-1; absent DNA, TCRdb's TRBD2 call cannot be checked. Germline V CDR1 and CDR2: SQVTM, ANQGSEA. The CDR3 totals 15 residues. The CDR3 protein is CSVEDRGGDYNEQFF.

The V call is TRBV29-1, the J call TRBJ1-2; TCRdb indicates TRBD1, and absent DNA this call remains unverified. The CDR3 spans 13 residues. CDR1 is SQVTM and CDR2 is ANQGSEA in the germline V gene. The CDR3 protein is CSAKKGQDYGYTF.

The chain employs TRBV4-3 and TRBJ2-7; checking the TCRdb D call of TRBD2 is not possible without DNA. The CDR3 sequence is 17 residues long. Germline assignment: CDR1 LGHNA and CDR2 YSLEER. The CDR3 sequence is CASSQGLAGGPPHEQYF.

V usage is TRBV29-1 and J usage is TRBJ1-1; with no DNA, the TCRdb D assignment of TRBD1 cannot be verified. The CDR3 sequence is 11 residues long. Germline V gene sequence: CDR1 SQVTM, CDR2 ANQGSEA. The CDR3 protein is CSVLGGTEAFF. Drawing the rest from reference TRBV29-1 and TRBJ1-1, the complete variable domain is SAVISQKPSRDICQRGTSLTIQCQVDSQVTMMFWYRQQPGQSLTLIATANQGSEATYESGFVIDKFPISRPNLTFSTLTVSNMSPEDSSIYLCSVLGGTEAFFGQGTRLTVV.

V and J are TRBV4-3 and TRBJ2-1; TCRdb calls TRBD2, which cannot be checked without DNA. The CDR3 spans 15 residues. The V gene's germline CDR1 is LGHNA and CDR2 YSLEER. CDR3 amino acids: CASSPDSGRADEQFF.

This clonotype counts as medium-sized by frequency. This rearrangement joins TRBV7-6 to TRBJ1-1; checking the TCRdb D call of TRBD1 is not possible without DNA. The CDR3 totals 16 residues. The germline CDR1 and CDR2 sequences are SGHVS and FNYEAQ. CDR3 protein: CASSPGRTGRNTEAFF.

The chain combines TRBV6-2 or TRBV6-3 with TRBJ2-7; as DNA is missing, the TRBD2 call by TCRdb cannot be tested. The CDR3 has 15 residues. Looked up from germline, CDR1 is MNHEY and CDR2 is SVGEGT. The CDR3 sequence is CASSYFGASKHEQYF.

This chain joins TRBV28 and TRBJ2-7; checking the TCRdb D call of TRBD1 is not possible without DNA. Germline V lookup: CDR1 MDHEN, CDR2 SYDVKM. This CDR3 is 13 amino acids long. The CDR3: CASRADRSYEQYF. The variable domain in full, completed from reference TRBV28 and TRBJ2-7, reads DVKVTQSSRYLVKRTGEKVFLECVQDMDHENMFWYRQDPGLGLRLIYFSYDVKMKEKGDIPEGYSVSREKKERFSLILESASTNQTSMYLCASRADRSYEQYFGPGTRLTVT.

The rearrangement uses TRBV7-7 and TRBJ2-1; TCRdb's D call of TRBD1 is untestable without DNA. The germline V gene has CDR1 SSHAT and CDR2 FNYEAQ (reference sequence). The CDR3 runs 15 residues. This CDR3 is CASSLAGTGGNEQFF.

The rearrangement links TRBV5-1 to TRBJ1-2; lacking DNA, the TRBD1 call made by TCRdb goes unchecked. In germline, CDR1 is SGHRS, CDR2 YFSETQ. This CDR3 has 16 amino acids. CDR3 residues: CASSLVARTDNYGYTF.

This rearrangement joins TRBV6-5 to TRBJ2-5. The germline V gene encodes CDR1 MNHEY and CDR2 SVGAGI. This CDR3 is built from 15 residues. Here the CDR3 reads CASSFGGTSWETQYF.